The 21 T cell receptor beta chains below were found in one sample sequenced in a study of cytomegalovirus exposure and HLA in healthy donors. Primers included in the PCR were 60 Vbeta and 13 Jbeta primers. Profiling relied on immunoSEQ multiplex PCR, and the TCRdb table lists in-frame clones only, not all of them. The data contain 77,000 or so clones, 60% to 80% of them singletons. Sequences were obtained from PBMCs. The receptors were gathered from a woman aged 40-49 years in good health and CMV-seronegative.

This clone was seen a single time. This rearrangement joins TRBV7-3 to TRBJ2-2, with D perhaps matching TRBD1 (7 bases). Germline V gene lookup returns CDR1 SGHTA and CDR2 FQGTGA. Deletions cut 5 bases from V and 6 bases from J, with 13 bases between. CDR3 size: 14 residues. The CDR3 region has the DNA TGTGCCAGCAGCCCGACAGGGAGGCCCGGGGAGCTGTTTTTT. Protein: CASSPTGRPGELFF.

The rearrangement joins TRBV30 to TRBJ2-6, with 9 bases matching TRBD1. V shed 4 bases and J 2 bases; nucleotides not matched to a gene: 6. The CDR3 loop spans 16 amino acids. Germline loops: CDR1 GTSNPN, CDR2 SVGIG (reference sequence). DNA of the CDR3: TGTGCCTGGACGAAACAGGGGGCAGCTGGGGCCAACGTCCTGACTTTC. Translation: CAWTKQGAAGANVLTF.

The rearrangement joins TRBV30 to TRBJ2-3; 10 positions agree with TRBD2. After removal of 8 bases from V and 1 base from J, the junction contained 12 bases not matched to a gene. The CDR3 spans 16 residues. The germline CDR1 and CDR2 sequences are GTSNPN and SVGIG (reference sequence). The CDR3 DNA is TGTGCCGGGGAAATAGCGGGGGGTGGGGGCACAGATACGCAGTATTTT. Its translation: CAGEIAGGGGTDTQYF. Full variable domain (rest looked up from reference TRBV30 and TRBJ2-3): SQTIHQWPATLVQPVGSPLSLECTVEGTSNPNLYWYRQAAGRGLQLLFYSVGIGQISSEVPQNLSASRPQDRQFILSSKKLLLSDSGFYLCAGEIAGGGGTDTQYFGPGTRLTVL.

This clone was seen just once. The CDR3 DNA sequence: TGTGCCAGCAGTGCGGGGGCAGGGGGCCTCAATCAGCCCCAGCATTTT. Protein product: CASSAGAGGLNQPQHF. The chain employs TRBV2 and TRBJ1-5; 8 nucleotides agree with TRBD1. Germline loops: CDR1 SNHLY, CDR2 FYNNEI. Trimming cost V 4 bases and J 3 bases; bases outside gene matches: 8. CDR3 length: 16 amino acids. The full variable domain, in which reference TRBV2 and TRBJ1-5 provide the parts outside the CDR3, is EPEVTQTPSHQVTQMGQEVILRCVPISNHLYFYWYRQILGQKVEFLVSFYNNEISEKSEIFDDQFSVERPDGSNFTLKIRSTKLEDSAMYFCASSAGAGGLNQPQHFGDGTRLSIL.

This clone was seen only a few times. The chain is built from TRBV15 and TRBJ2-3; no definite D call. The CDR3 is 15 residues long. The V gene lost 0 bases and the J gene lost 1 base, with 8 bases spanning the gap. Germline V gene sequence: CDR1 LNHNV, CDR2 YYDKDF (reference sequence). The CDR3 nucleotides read TGTGCCACCAGCAGAGACTTTTCGGGCACAGATACGCAGTATTTT. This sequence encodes CATSRDFSGTDTQYF.

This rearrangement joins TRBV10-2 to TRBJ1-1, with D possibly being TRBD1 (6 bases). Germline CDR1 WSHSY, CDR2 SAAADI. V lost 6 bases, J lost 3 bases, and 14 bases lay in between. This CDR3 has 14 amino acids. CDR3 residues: CASRATGIDTEAFF. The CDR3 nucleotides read TGCGCCAGCAGGGCAACAGGGATTGACACTGAAGCTTTCTTT.

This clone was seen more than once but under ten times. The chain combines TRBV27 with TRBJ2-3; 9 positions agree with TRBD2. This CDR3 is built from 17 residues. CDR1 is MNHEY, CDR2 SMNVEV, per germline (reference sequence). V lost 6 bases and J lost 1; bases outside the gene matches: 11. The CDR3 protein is CASSPGASSGGTDTQYF. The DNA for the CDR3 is TGTGCCAGCAGCCCCGGGGCGTCTAGCGGGGGCACAGATACGCAGTATTTT.

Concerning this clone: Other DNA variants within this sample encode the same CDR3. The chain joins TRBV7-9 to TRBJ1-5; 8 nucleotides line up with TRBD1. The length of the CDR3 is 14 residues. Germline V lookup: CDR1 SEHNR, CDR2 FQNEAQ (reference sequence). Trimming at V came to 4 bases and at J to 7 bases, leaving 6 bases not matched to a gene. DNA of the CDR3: TGTGCCAGCAGCTCCGACAGGGGATACCAGCCCCAGCATTTT. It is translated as CASSSDRGYQPQHF.

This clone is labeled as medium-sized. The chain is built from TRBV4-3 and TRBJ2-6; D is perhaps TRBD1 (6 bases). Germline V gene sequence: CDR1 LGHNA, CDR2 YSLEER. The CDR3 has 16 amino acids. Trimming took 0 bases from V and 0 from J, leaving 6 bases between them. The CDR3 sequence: CASSQETGSGANVLTF. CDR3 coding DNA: TGCGCCAGCAGCCAAGAGACAGGCTCTGGGGCCAACGTCCTGACTTTC.

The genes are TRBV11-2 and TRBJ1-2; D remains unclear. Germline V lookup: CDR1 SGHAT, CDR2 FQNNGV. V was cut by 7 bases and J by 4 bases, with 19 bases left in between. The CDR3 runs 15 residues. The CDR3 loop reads CASNEGGSSAYGYTF. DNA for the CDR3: TGTGCCAGCAATGAAGGAGGATCCTCTGCCTATGGCTACACCTTC.

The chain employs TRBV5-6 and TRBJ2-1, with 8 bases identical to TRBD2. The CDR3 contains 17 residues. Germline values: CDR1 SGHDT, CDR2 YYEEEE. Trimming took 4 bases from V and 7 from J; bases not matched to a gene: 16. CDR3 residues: CASSAVPSRGGWNEQFF. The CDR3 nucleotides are TGTGCCAGCAGCGCCGTCCCTAGCCGGGGGGGCTGGAATGAGCAGTTCTTC.

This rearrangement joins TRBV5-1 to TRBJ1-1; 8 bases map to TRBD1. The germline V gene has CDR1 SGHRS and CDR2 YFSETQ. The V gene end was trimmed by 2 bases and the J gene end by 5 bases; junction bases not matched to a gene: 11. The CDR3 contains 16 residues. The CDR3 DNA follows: TGCGCCAGCAGCTTCGGGACAGGCGGGTTCGGAACTGAAGCTTTCTTT. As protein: CASSFGTGGFGTEAFF.

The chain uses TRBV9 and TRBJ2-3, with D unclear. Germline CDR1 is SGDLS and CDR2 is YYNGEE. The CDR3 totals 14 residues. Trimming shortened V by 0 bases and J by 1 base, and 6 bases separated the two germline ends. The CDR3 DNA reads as TGTGCCAGCAGCGTAGACCCAGGCACAGATACGCAGTATTTT. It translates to CASSVDPGTDTQYF.

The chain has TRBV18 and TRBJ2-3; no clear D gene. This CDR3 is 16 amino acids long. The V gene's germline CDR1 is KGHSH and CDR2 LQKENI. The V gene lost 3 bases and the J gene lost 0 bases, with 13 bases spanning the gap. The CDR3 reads CASSPLIQSSTDTQYF. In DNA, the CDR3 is TGTGCCAGCTCACCGCTTATCCAGTCTAGCACAGATACGCAGTATTTT. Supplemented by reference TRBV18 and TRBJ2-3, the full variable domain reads NAGVMQNPRHLVRRRGQEARLRCSPMKGHSHVYWYRQLPEEGLKFMVYLQKENIIDESGMPKERFSAEFPKEGPSILRIQQVVRGDSAAYFCASSPLIQSSTDTQYFGPGTRLTVL.

CDR3 residues: CAISPGGTLSSPLHF. The CDR3 DNA sequence: TGTGCCATCAGCCCAGGGGGAACCCTCTCTTCACCCCTCCACTTT. V gene TRBV10-3 combines with J gene TRBJ1-6; 7 bases match TRBD1. Per germline, CDR1 ENHRY and CDR2 SYGVKD. Losses at the gene ends were 6 bases for V and 9 bases for J; bases not matched to a gene: 11. The CDR3 is made up of 15 amino acids.

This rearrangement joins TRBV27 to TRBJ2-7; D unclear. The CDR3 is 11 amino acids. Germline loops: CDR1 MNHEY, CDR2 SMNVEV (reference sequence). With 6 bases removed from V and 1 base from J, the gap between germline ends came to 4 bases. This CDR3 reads CASSSSYEQYF. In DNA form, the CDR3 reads TGTGCCAGCAGCTCTTCCTACGAGCAGTACTTC.

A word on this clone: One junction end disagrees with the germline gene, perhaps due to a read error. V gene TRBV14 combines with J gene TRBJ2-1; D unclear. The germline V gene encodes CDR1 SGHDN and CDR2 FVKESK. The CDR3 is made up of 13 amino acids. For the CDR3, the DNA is TGTGCCAGCTGCCAGGCAATATACAATGAGCAGTTCTTC. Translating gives CASCQAIYNEQFF.

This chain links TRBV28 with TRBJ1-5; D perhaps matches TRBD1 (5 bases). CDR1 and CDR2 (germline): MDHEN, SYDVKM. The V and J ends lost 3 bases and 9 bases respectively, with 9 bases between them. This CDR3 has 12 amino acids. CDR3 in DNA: TGTGCCAGCAGTTTCGGGGGGAGGCCCCAGCATTTT. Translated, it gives CASSFGGRPQHF.

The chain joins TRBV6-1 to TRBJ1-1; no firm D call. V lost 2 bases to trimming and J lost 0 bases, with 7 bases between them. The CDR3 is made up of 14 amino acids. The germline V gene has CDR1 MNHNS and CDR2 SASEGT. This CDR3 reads CASSEKQMNTEAFF. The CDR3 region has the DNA TGTGCCAGCAGTGAAAAACAAATGAACACTGAAGCTTTCTTT.

The CDR3 coding sequence is TGCGCCAGCAGCCTTTACCACGGGGGGGCCGCCTACAATGAGCAGTTCTTC. Protein: CASSLYHGGAAYNEQFF. This chain connects TRBV4-1 to TRBJ2-1, with 8 bases identical to TRBD2. The length of the CDR3 is 17 residues. CDR1 MGHRA and CDR2 YSYEKL come from the germline V gene. V gave up 4 bases and J gave up 2 bases; unmatched junction bases: 10.

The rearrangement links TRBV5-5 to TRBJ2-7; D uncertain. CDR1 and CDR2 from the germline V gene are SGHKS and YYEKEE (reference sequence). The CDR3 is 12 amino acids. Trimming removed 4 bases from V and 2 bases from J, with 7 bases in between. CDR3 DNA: TGTGCCAGCAGCCTACAGACCTACGAGCAGTACTTC. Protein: CASSLQTYEQYF.